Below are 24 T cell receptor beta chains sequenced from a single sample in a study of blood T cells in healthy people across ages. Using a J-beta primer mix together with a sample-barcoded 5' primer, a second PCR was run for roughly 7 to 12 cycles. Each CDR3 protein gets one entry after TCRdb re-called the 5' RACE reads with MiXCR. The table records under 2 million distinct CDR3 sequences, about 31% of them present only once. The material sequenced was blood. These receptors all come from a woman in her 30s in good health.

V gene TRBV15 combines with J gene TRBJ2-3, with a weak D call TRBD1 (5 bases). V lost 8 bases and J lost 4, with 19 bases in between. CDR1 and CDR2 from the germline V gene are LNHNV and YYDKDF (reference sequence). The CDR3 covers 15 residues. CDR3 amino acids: CATADIGIGADTQYF. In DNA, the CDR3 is TGTGCCACCGCGGACATCGGAATCGGCGCAGATACGCAGTATTTT.

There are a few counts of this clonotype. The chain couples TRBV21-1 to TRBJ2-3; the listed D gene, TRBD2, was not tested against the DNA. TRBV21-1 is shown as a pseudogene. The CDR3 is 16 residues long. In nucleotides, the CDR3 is TGTGCCAGCAGCAACTGGACTAATCCTCGTGGTGATACGCAGTATTTT. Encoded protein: CASSNWTNPRGDTQYF.

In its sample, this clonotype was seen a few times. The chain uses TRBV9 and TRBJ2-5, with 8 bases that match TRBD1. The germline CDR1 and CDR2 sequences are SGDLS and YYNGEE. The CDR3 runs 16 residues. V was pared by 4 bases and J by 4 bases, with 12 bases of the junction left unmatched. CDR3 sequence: CASSSAGQGMGETQYF. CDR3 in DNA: TGTGCCAGCAGCTCAGCCGGACAGGGTATGGGAGAGACCCAGTACTTC.

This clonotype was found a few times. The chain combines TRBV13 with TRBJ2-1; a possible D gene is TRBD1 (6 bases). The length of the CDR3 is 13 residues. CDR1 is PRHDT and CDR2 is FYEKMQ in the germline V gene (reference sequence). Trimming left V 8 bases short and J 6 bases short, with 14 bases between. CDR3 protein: CASHRQESNEQFF. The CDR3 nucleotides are TGTGCCAGCCACAGACAGGAAAGCAATGAGCAGTTCTTC.

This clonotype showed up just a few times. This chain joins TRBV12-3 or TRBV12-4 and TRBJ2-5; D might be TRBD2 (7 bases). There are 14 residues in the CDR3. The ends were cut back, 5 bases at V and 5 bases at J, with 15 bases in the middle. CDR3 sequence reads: CASSDWGRGETQYF. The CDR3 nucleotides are TGTGCCAGCAGTGACTGGGGGAGGGGGGAGACCCAGTACTTC.

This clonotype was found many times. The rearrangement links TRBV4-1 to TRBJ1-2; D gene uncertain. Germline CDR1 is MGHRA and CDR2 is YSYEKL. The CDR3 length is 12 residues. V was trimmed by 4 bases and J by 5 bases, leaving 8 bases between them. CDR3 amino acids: CASSLRSYGYTF. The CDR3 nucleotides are TGCGCCAGCAGCCTCCGATCATATGGCTACACCTTC.

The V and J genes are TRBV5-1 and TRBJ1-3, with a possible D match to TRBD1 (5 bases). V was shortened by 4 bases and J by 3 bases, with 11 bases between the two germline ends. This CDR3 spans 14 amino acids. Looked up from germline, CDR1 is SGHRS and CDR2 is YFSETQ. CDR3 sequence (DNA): TGCGCCAGCAGCCCCCGGACACTTGGAAACACCATATATTTT. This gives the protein CASSPRTLGNTIYF.

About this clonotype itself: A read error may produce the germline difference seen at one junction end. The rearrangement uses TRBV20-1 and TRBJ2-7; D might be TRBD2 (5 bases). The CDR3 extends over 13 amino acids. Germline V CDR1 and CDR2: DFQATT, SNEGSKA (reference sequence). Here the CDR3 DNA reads TGCAGCGCTAGAGATCGTGCTAGCTACGCGCAGTACTTC. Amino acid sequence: CSARDRASYAQYF.

The CDR3, as DNA: TGTGCCAGCAGCTACCGGACAGGGGGGTTTCTCGAGCAGTACTTC. It encodes CASSYRTGGFLEQYF. The chain couples TRBV7-8 to TRBJ2-7, with TRBD1 matching 10 bases. Germline assignment: CDR1 SGHVS and CDR2 FQNEAQ. The CDR3 consists of 15 residues. Losses at the gene ends were 4 bases for V and 6 bases for J; bases not matched to a gene: 9. Variable domain in full (rest from reference TRBV7-8 and TRBJ2-7): GAGVSQSPRYKVAKRGQDVALRCDPISGHVSLFWYQQALGQGPEFLTYFQNEAQLDKSGLPSDRFFAERPEGSVSTLKIQRTQQEDSAVYLCASSYRTGGFLEQYFGPGTRLTVT.

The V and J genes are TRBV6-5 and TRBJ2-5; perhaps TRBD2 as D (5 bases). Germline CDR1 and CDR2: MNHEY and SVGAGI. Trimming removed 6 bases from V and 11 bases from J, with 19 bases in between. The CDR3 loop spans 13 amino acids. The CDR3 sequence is CASRRPGHGEQYF. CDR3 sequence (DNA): TGTGCCAGCAGGCGGCCGGGCCACGGGGAGCAGTACTTC.

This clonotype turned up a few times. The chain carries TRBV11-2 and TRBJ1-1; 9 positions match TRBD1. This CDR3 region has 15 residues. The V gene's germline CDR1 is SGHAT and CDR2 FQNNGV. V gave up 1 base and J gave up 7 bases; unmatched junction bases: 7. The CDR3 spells CASSLAGTGPLEAFF. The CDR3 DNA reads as TGTGCCAGCAGCTTAGCCGGGACAGGGCCTCTTGAAGCTTTCTTT.

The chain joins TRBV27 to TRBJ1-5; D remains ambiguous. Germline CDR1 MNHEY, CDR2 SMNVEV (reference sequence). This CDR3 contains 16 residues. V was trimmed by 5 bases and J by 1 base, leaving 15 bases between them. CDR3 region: CASSLKGGRSNQPQHF. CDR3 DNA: TGTGCCAGCAGTCTCAAAGGAGGGAGGAGCAATCAGCCCCAGCATTTT.

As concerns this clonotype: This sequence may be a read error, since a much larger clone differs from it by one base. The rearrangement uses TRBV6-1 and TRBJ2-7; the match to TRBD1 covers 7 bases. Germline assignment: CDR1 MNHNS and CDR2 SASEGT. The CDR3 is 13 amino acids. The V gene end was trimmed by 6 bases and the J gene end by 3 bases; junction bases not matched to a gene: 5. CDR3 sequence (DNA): TGTGCCAGCAGAGGGGACAGCTACTACGAGCAGTACTTC. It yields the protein CASRGDSYYEQYF.

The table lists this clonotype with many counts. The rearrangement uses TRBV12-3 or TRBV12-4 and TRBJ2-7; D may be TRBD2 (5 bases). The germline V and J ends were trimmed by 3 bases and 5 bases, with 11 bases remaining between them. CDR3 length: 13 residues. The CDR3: CASSFSGIHEQYF. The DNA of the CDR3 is TGTGCCAGCAGTTTTTCGGGGATCCACGAGCAGTACTTC.

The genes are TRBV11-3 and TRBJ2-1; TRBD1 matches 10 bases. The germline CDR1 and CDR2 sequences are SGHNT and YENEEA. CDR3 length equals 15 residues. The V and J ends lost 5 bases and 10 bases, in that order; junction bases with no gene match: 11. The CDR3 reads CASSRDRGAYGEQFF. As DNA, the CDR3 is TGTGCCAGCAGCCGGGACAGGGGCGCCTATGGGGAGCAGTTCTTC.

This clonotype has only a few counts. CDR3 nucleotide sequence: TGTGCCATCAGCGAGACCATCGACCCGGCCAAAAACATTCAGTACTTC. Translating it yields CAISETIDPAKNIQYF. The gene calls are TRBV10-3 and TRBJ2-4; D ambiguous. The CDR3 totals 16 residues. Germline CDR1 is ENHRY and CDR2 is SYGVKD. The V gene lost 6 bases and the J gene lost 1 base, with 16 bases spanning the gap.

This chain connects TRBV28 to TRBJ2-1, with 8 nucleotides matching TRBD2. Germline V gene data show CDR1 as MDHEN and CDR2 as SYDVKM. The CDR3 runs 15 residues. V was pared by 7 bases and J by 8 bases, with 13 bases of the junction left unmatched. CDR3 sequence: CASTWATGGPDEQFF. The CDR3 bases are TGTGCCAGCACCTGGGCGACGGGAGGGCCCGATGAGCAGTTCTTC.

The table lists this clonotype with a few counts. The CDR3 reads CSAREIGGRYNEQFF. The CDR3 DNA reads TGCAGTGCTAGAGAAATAGGGGGAAGGTACAATGAGCAGTTCTTC. The gene calls are TRBV20-1 and TRBJ2-1; D may be TRBD1 (6 bases). With 0 bases removed from V and 4 bases from J, the gap between germline ends came to 13 bases. The CDR3 spans 15 residues. In germline, CDR1 is DFQATT, CDR2 SNEGSKA (reference sequence).

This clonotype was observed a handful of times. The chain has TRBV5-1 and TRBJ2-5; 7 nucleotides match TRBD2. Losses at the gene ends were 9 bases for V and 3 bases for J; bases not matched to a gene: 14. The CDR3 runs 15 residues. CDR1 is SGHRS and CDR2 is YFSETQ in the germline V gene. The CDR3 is CATQGPGLGKETQYF. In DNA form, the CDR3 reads TGCGCCACACAAGGTCCCGGACTAGGGAAAGAGACCCAGTACTTC.

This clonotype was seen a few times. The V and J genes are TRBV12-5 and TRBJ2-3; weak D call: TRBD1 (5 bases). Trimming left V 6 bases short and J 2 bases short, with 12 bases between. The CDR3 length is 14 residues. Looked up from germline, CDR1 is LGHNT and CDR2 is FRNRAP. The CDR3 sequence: CASGSGHITDTQYF. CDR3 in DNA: TGTGCTAGTGGGTCCGGACACATCACAGATACGCAGTATTTT.

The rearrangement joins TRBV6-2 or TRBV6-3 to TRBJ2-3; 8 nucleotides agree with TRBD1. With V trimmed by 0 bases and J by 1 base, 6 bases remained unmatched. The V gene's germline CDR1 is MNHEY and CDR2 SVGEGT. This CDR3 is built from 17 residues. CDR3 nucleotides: TGTGCCAGCAGTTACTCGTGGCAGGGGGCAGGCACAGATACGCAGTATTTT. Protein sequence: CASSYSWQGAGTDTQYF.

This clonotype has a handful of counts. The CDR3 protein is CASSKEYFDRENQPQHF. The CDR3 bases are TGTGCCAGCAGTAAAGAGTATTTCGACAGGGAGAATCAGCCCCAGCATTTT. The chain is built from TRBV27 and TRBJ1-5, with 7 bases lining up with TRBD1. CDR3 length: 17 residues. After removal of 5 bases from V and 4 bases from J, the junction contained 14 bases not matched to a gene. CDR1 is MNHEY and CDR2 is SMNVEV in the germline V gene (reference sequence).

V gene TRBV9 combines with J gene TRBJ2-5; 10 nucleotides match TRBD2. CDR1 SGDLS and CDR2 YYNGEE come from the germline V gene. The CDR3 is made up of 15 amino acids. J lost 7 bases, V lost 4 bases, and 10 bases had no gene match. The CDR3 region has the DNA TGTGCCAGCAGCCCCTTTGGGACTAGCGAGGTGACCCAGTACTTC. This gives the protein CASSPFGTSEVTQYF.

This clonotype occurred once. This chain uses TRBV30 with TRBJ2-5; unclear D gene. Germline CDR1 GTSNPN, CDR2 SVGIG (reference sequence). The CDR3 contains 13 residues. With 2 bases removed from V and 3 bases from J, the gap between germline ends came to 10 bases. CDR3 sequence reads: CAWSLGLEETQYF. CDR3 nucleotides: TGTGCCTGGAGTTTGGGGTTGGAAGAGACCCAGTACTTC.